The clone carrying this T cell receptor (beta chain) was counted only a few times. What it recognizes is unknown. Exclusion criteria comprised uncontrolled infection, other autoimmune disease, pregnancy or lactation. Template material for amplifying TCR beta CDR3 regions consisted of RNA transcripts. When the TCR CDR3 underwent first-round RT-PCR, the HTBI primer set was used. In TCRdb, the multiplex PCR reads were re-called with MiXCR into one record per CDR3 protein. The table has some 370,000 distinct CDR3 sequences, over 12% seen once. Germline-derived CDR1 and CDR2 are LNHDA and SQIVND (reference sequence). CDR3 size: 15 residues. Deletions cut 6 bases from V and 2 bases from J, with 16 bases between. The data belong to a study of T cells in Graves' hyperthyroidism and ophthalmopathy. Whole-study results and caveats: Ophthalmopathy was separated from stable hyperthyroidism by a 13 V-J model. Peripheral blood also featured most of the thyroid clonotypes expanded above 0.001.

The receptor was derived from a man aged 50-60 years with Graves' ophthalmopathy. V is TRBV19 and J is TRBJ1-1, with TRBD1 as a possible D gene (5 bases). The source material was blood. CDR3 residues: CASREDRQYNTEAFF. CDR3 nucleotide sequence: TGTGCCAGTAGGGAAGACAGACAGTATAACACTGAAGCTTTCTTT.